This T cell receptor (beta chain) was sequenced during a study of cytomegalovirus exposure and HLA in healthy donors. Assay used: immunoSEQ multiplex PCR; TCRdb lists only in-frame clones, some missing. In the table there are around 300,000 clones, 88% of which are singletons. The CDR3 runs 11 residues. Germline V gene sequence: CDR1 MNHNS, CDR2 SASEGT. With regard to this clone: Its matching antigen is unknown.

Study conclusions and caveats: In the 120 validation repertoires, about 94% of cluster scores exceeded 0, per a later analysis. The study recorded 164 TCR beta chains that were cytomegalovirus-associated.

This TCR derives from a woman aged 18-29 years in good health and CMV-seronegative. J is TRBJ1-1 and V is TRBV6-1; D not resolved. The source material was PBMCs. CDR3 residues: CASEYGTEAFF. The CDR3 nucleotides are TGTGCTAGCGAGTACGGCACTGAAGCTTTCTTT.